The T cell receptor (beta chain) under discussion was sequenced for a study of blood T cell repertoires in COVID-19. Study context: From T cells, B-cell-depleted T cells, or PBMCs came the material, which was cDNA or gDNA.

V lost 5 bases, J lost 4 bases, and 4 bases stayed unmatched. Germline V gene lookup returns CDR1 SGHAT and CDR2 FQNNGV. The CDR3 sequence is 14 residues long. Only in-frame clones appear in the TCRdb table, and some are missing; sequencing was by immunoSEQ multiplex PCR. Here the sample spans roughly 65,000 clones, about three quarters being singletons. This rearrangement joins TRBV11-2 to TRBJ2-3, with TRBD1 identical over 9 bases. Sequenced material: peripheral blood. The TCR comes from a man of 80 years or more with acute or convalescent COVID-19. The CDR3 region has the DNA TGTGCCAGCAGCCCTACAGGGGGCGCAGATACGCAGTATTTT. Its translation: CASSPTGGADTQYF.